Shown below are 8 T cell receptor beta chains from a single sample sequenced in a study of cytotoxic CD8 clonotypes in ibrutinib-treated CLL. Clones were sequenced by immunoSEQ multiplex PCR, and TCRdb holds only the in-frame ones, with some missing. This sample has about 120,000 clones, with 58% found just once. The sample consisted of PBMCs, taken after 24 months of ibrutinib treatment. The receptors were gathered from a human donor with chronic lymphocytic leukemia.

This rearrangement joins TRBV30 to TRBJ1-3, with D perhaps TRBD1 (6 bases). The CDR3 contains 12 residues. V lost 4 bases and J 7 bases, leaving 11 bases between the germline ends. Germline assignment: CDR1 GTSNPN and CDR2 SVGIG (reference sequence). The CDR3 reads CAWKGDGNTIYF. The CDR3 region has the DNA TGTGCCTGGAAGGGGGACGGGAACACCATATATTTT.

Only a few counts were recorded for this clone. The chain joins TRBV25-1 to TRBJ1-2, with 7 bases identical to TRBD1. The CDR3 has 12 residues. The V and J ends lost 8 bases and 6 bases, in that order; junction bases with no gene match: 6. Germline V lookup: CDR1 MGHDK, CDR2 SYGVNS. The CDR3 is CASLRGTDGYTF. In nucleotides, the CDR3 is TGTGCCAGCCTCAGGGGGACGGATGGCTACACCTTC.

The chain links TRBV29-1 to TRBJ1-1; no clear D. Germline CDR1 SQVTM, CDR2 ANQGSEA. This CDR3 is 11 amino acids long. The V end was cut by 6 bases, the J end by 3 bases, with 8 bases between. DNA for the CDR3: TGCAGCGTCAAGGTTTACACTGAAGCTTTCTTT. Protein: CSVKVYTEAFF.

CDR3 nucleotides: TGTGCCTGGTTGGAACAGGGTAGGAATCATGGCTACACCTTC. Translated, it gives CAWLEQGRNHGYTF. The chain links TRBV30 to TRBJ1-2; a possible D gene is TRBD1 (6 bases). Germline V gives CDR1 GTSNPN, CDR2 SVGIG (reference sequence). The V gene lost 5 bases and the J gene lost 6 bases, with 19 bases spanning the gap. The CDR3 contains 14 residues.

The chain uses TRBV10-3 and TRBJ1-6, with TRBD1 as a possible D gene (5 bases). Germline loops: CDR1 ENHRY, CDR2 SYGVKD. The CDR3 has 14 residues. V shed 1 base and J shed 7 bases, with 8 bases lying between them. The CDR3 sequence: CAISEWGSNSPLHF. CDR3 bases: TGTGCCATCAGTGAGTGGGGCAGCAATTCACCCCTCCACTTT.

This clone was observed once. In nucleotides, the CDR3 is TGTGCCAGCAGCTTGAACAGGGTGAGAAACGAGCAGTACTTC. Encoded protein: CASSLNRVRNEQYF. The V gene is TRBV5-4, the J gene TRBJ2-7, with a weak D call TRBD1 (6 bases). Germline V CDR1 and CDR2: SGHNT, YYREEE (reference sequence). This CDR3 has 14 amino acids. V was cut by 1 base and J by 5 bases, with 13 bases left in between.

The chain carries TRBV7-9 and TRBJ1-1, with 8 positions matching TRBD1. The germline V gene has CDR1 SEHNR and CDR2 FQNEAQ (reference sequence). This CDR3 comprises 15 residues. V trimming: 0 bases; J trimming: 6 bases; junction bases outside the gene matches: 6. Here the CDR3 DNA reads TGTGCCAGCAGCTTAGCTAATCAGGACAGGGCTGAAGCTTTCTTT. Translating gives CASSLANQDRAEAFF.

The chain recombines TRBV9 with TRBJ2-5; a possible D gene is TRBD2 (5 bases). The ends were cut back, 0 bases at V and 1 base at J, with 7 bases in the middle. The CDR3 loop spans 14 amino acids. Germline V gene sequence: CDR1 SGDLS, CDR2 YYNGEE. The CDR3 DNA reads TGTGCCAGCAGCGTAGGGGAGATCCAAGAGACCCAGTACTTC. This sequence encodes CASSVGEIQETQYF. Using reference TRBV9 and TRBJ2-5 for the parts outside the CDR3, the full variable domain is DSGVTQTPKHLITATGQRVTLRCSPRSGDLSVYWYQQSLDQGLQFLIQYYNGEERAKGNILERFSAQQFPDLHSELNLSSLELGDSALYFCASSVGEIQETQYFGPGTRLLVL.